This passage covers 16 T cell receptor beta chains from one sample sequenced in a study of identical twins. TCRdb reprocessed the 5' RACE reads via MiXCR and lists one record per CDR3 protein. The data contain approximately 1.8 million distinct CDR3 sequences, less than 35% of them singletons. What was sequenced was cord blood. The receptors were sampled from a newborn girl in good health.

There are a few counts of this clonotype. The chain is built from TRBV12-3 or TRBV12-4 and TRBJ2-1, with TRBD2 identical over 11 bases. V gave up 5 bases and J gave up 6 bases; unmatched junction bases: 6. CDR3 size: 15 residues. CDR3 coding DNA: TGTGCCAGCAGTGAGACTAGCGGGGTTTCCAATGAGCAGTTCTTC. It encodes CASSETSGVSNEQFF.

The chain combines TRBV6-5 with TRBJ1-6; D is ambiguous. From germline, CDR1 is MNHEY and CDR2 SVGAGI. The length of the CDR3 is 15 residues. V was clipped by 2 bases and J by 6 bases, with 11 bases between them. The CDR3 here is CASSYLEGSNSPLHF. CDR3 sequence (DNA): TGTGCCAGCAGTTACCTCGAGGGCAGTAATTCACCCCTCCACTTT.

Comments on this clonotype: This may come from a read error, since a much larger clone is one base off. The J gene is TRBJ2-1, the V gene TRBV3-1; D not resolved. Trimming took 6 bases from V and 10 from J, leaving 31 bases between them. CDR3 length: 18 amino acids. In germline, CDR1 is LGHDT, CDR2 YNNKEL (reference sequence). As DNA, the CDR3 is TGTGCCAGCAGTCCAGCCAGATTCGAGCACCCCTACACTACGGAGCAGTTCTTC. It encodes CASSPARFEHPYTTEQFF.

This clonotype was picked up a small number of times. The chain joins TRBV4-2 to TRBJ1-4; D ambiguous. V lost 6 bases and J lost 6, with 8 bases in between. CDR1 LGHNA and CDR2 YNFKEQ come from the germline V gene. This CDR3 has 12 amino acids. CDR3 sequence: CASRPRDEKLFF. In DNA, the CDR3 is TGTGCCAGCAGGCCAAGGGATGAAAAACTGTTTTTT.

This clonotype was detected only a few times. This chain links TRBV20-1 with TRBJ2-3; TRBD2 agrees at 10 bases. This CDR3 comprises 15 residues. The V gene end was trimmed by 3 bases and the J gene end by 7 bases; junction bases not matched to a gene: 10. Germline V CDR1 and CDR2: DFQATT, SNEGSKA (reference sequence). In DNA, the CDR3 is TGCAGTGCTAGCCCCACTAGCGGGGTCGCAAATACGCAGTATTTT. Its protein product is CSASPTSGVANTQYF.

This chain uses TRBV20-1 with TRBJ2-2; D is uncertain. V dropped 4 bases and J dropped 0 bases, with 6 bases sitting between them. The CDR3 is made up of 13 amino acids. The germline V gene encodes CDR1 DFQATT and CDR2 SNEGSKA (reference sequence). CDR3: CSATLANTGELFF. CDR3 sequence (DNA): TGCAGTGCTACCCTAGCGAACACCGGGGAGCTGTTTTTT.

V usage is TRBV14 and J usage is TRBJ1-1; 12 bases align to TRBD1. This CDR3 has 16 amino acids. Germline values: CDR1 SGHDN, CDR2 FVKESK. V lost 5 bases to trimming and J lost 4 bases; unmatched junction nucleotides: 8. DNA for the CDR3: TGTGCCAGCAGCGCGTCGGGGACAGGGGGCATCACTGAAGCTTTCTTT. It encodes CASSASGTGGITEAFF.

This clonotype was seen only a few times. The V call is TRBV20-1, the J call TRBJ1-2; D uncertain. V was pared by 3 bases and J by 7 bases, with 12 bases between. The germline V gene has CDR1 DFQATT and CDR2 SNEGSKA (reference sequence). The CDR3 covers 12 residues. CDR3 in DNA: TGCAGTGCTAGTAGGCGGCATACTGGCTACACCTTC. Protein: CSASRRHTGYTF.

This clonotype has only a few counts. The chain couples TRBV20-1 to TRBJ2-5; the D gene could be TRBD1 or TRBD2 (5 bases each). This CDR3 is 14 amino acids long. CDR1 and CDR2 from the germline V gene are DFQATT and SNEGSKA (reference sequence). V was trimmed by 0 bases and J by 12 bases, leaving 20 bases between them. The CDR3 coding sequence is TGCAGTGCTAGAGACTTTCAAGAGGGGTACGGGGAGTACTTC. It encodes CSARDFQEGYGEYF.

The V call is TRBV6-2 or TRBV6-3, the J call TRBJ2-1; possibly TRBD2 for D (6 bases). This CDR3 region has 15 residues. V lost 5 bases to trimming and J lost 1 base, with 12 bases between them. Germline-derived CDR1 and CDR2 are MNHEY and SVGEGT. CDR3 DNA: TGTGCCAGCAGTGCCGGGAGAGGGTCCTACAATGAGCAGTTCTTC. Protein: CASSAGRGSYNEQFF.

This clonotype has more than one count but fewer than ten. The chain employs TRBV28 and TRBJ2-7, with TRBD2 matching over 10 bases. V lost 5 bases, J lost 1 base, and 8 bases stayed unmatched. Germline V gene data show CDR1 as MDHEN and CDR2 as SYDVKM. This CDR3 contains 16 residues. The CDR3 sequence: CASSQTRTSGSYEQYF. The CDR3 nucleotides are TGTGCCAGCAGTCAAACGAGGACTAGCGGTTCCTACGAGCAGTACTTC.

On this clonotype itself: The junction shows a germline mismatch at one end, possibly a read error. The chain couples TRBV28 to TRBJ1-2; 7 bases fit TRBD1. The germline V gene encodes CDR1 MDHEN and CDR2 SYDVKM. The CDR3 has 15 residues. The CDR3: CASSPGGGVGYSYTF. The CDR3 coding sequence is TGTGCCAGCAGCCCAGGAGGGGGCGTCGGCTATAGCTACACCTTC.

This clonotype has more than one count but fewer than ten. The rearrangement joins TRBV27 to TRBJ2-7; possibly TRBD2 for D (5 bases). This CDR3 has 12 amino acids. Per germline, CDR1 MNHEY and CDR2 SMNVEV (reference sequence). The V end was cut by 4 bases, the J end by 6 bases, with 10 bases between. The CDR3 sequence: CASSSPAGEQYF. CDR3 in DNA: TGTGCCAGCAGTTCCCCGGCGGGCGAGCAGTACTTC.

This sequence joins TRBV12-3 or TRBV12-4 and TRBJ2-3; D possibly corresponds to TRBD2 (6 bases). The CDR3 extends over 16 amino acids. Between the trimmed V and J ends, which lost 0 bases and 4 bases, there was a span of 14 bases. CDR3 DNA: TGTGCCAGCAGTTTAGCCCGACTAGAGTTTGCAGATACGCAGTATTTT. Amino acid sequence: CASSLARLEFADTQYF.

This chain uses TRBV20-1 with TRBJ1-2; the D is unclear. This CDR3 has 14 amino acids. Trimming removed 0 bases at V and 2 bases at J, with 10 bases between. Germline assignment: CDR1 DFQATT and CDR2 SNEGSKA (reference sequence). This CDR3 reads CSARDLTTNYGYTF. The CDR3 nucleotides are TGCAGTGCTAGAGATTTAACGACCAACTATGGCTACACCTTC.

This clonotype was counted once. CDR3 sequence (DNA): TGCGCCAGCAGCTTGGTGGGCGTTACCACCGGGGAGCTGTTTTTT. Its translation is CASSLVGVTTGELFF. V and J are TRBV5-1 and TRBJ2-2; D ambiguous. Germline V gene data show CDR1 as SGHRS and CDR2 as YFSETQ. The CDR3 totals 15 residues. Trimming pared 0 bases from V and 4 bases from J, leaving 10 bases between.